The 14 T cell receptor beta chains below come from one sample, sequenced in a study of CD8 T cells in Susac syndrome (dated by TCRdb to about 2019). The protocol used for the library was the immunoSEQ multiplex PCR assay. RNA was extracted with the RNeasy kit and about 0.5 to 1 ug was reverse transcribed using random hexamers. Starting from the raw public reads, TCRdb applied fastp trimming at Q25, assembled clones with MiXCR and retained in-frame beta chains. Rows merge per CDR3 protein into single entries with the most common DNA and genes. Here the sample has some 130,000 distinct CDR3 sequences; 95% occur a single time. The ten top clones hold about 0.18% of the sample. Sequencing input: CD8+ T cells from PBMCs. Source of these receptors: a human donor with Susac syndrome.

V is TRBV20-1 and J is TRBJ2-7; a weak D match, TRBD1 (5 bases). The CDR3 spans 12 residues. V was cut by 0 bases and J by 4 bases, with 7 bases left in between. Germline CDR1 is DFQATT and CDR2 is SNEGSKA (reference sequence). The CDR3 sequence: CSARDGQYEQYF. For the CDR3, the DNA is TGCAGTGCTAGAGATGGACAATACGAGCAGTACTTC.

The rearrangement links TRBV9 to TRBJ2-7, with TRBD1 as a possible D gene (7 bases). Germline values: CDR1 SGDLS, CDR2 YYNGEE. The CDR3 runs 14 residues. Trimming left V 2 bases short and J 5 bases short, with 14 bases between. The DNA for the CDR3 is TGTGCCAGCAGCGTTTCAGGGGGGATCGACGAGCAGTACTTC. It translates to CASSVSGGIDEQYF.

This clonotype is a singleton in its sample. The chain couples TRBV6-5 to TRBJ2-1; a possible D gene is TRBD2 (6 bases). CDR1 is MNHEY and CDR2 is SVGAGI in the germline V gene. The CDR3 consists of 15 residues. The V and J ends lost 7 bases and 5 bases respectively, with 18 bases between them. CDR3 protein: CASTERRDSDNEQFF. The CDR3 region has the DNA TGTGCCAGCACCGAACGGCGGGATAGTGACAATGAGCAGTTCTTC.

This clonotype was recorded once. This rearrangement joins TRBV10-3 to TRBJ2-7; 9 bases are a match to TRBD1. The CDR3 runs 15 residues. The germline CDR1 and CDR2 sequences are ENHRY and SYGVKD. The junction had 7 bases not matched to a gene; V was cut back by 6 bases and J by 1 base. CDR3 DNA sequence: TGTGCCATCAGCCCCGGAGGGACAGGGTCCTACGAGCAGTACTTC. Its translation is CAISPGGTGSYEQYF.

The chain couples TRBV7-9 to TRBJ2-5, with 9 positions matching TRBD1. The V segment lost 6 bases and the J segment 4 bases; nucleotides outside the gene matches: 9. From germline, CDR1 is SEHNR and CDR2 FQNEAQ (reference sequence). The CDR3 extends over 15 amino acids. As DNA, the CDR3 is TGTGCCAGCAGTCCACCGGGACAGGGAGGAGAGACCCAGTACTTC. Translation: CASSPPGQGGETQYF.

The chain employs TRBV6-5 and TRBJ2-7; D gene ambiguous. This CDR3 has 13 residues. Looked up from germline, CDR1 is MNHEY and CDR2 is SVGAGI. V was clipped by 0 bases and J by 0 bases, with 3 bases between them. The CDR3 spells CASSYSVSYEQYF. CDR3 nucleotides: TGTGCCAGCAGTTACTCGGTCTCCTACGAGCAGTACTTC.

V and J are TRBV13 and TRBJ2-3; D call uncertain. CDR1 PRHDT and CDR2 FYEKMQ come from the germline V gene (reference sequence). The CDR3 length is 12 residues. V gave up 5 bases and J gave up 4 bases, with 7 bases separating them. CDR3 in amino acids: CASSARADTQYF. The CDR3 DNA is TGTGCCAGCAGCGCCCGGGCAGATACGCAGTATTTT.

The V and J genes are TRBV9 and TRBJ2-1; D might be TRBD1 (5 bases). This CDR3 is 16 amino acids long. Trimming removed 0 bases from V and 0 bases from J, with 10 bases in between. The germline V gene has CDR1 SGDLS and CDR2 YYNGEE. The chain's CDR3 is CASSVGGRGSYNEQFF. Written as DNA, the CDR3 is TGTGCCAGCAGCGTAGGTGGTAGGGGCTCCTACAATGAGCAGTTCTTC. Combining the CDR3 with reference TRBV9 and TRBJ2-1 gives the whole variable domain DSGVTQTPKHLITATGQRVTLRCSPRSGDLSVYWYQQSLDQGLQFLIQYYNGEERAKGNILERFSAQQFPDLHSELNLSSLELGDSALYFCASSVGGRGSYNEQFFGPGTRLTVL.

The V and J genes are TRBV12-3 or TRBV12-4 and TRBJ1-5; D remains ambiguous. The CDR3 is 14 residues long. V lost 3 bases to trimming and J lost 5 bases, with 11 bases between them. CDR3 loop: CASSLGQVHQPQHF. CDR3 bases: TGTGCCAGCAGTTTGGGTCAAGTCCATCAGCCCCAGCATTTT.

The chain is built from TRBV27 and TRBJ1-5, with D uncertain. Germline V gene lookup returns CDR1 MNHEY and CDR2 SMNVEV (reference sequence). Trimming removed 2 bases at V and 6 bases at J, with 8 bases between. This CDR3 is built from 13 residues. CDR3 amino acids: CASSLSGGQPQHF. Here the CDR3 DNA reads TGTGCCAGCAGTTTAAGTGGTGGTCAGCCCCAGCATTTT.

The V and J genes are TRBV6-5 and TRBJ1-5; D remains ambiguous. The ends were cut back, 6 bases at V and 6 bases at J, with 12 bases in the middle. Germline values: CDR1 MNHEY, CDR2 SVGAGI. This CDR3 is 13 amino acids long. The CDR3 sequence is CASSTDPGQPQHF. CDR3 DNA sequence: TGTGCCAGCAGCACAGACCCAGGTCAGCCCCAGCATTTT.

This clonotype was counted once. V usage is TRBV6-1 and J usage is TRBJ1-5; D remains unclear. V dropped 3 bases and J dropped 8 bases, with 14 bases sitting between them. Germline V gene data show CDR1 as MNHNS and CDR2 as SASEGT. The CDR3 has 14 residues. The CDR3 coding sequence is TGTGCCAGCAGTGATTGGGTAGGGAGGAAGCCCCAGCATTTT. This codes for CASSDWVGRKPQHF.

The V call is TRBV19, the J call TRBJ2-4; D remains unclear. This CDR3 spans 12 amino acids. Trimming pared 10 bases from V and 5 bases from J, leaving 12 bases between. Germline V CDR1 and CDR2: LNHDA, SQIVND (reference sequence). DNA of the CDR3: TGTGCCACCACCCGCAACCAAAACATTCAGTACTTC. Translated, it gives CATTRNQNIQYF.

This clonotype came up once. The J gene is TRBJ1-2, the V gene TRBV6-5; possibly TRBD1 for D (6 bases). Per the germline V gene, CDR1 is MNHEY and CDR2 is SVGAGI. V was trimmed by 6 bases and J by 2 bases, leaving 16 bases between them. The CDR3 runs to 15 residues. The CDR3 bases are TGTGCCAGCAGCTCCCCAGGGGCGGTAAACTATGGCTACACCTTC. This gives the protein CASSSPGAVNYGYTF.